Below are 5 T cell receptor beta chains sequenced from a single sample in a study of post-analysis software for immune sequencing data. Unique molecular identifiers were built into the TCR beta cDNA libraries. TCRdb passed the PCR reads through MiXCR, listing each CDR3 protein once. This sample yields more than 500,000 distinct CDR3 sequences, of which around a third are seen a single time; under 7% belongs to the top ten. Regarding the study as a whole: Controls had lower frequencies than patients of roughly five TRBV segments, which included TRBV5-6, TRBV5-1 and TRBV20-1.

These TCRs' antigens remain unknown. Material: blood. Receptor source: a girl between 2 and 17 years old with multiple sclerosis.

The chain is built from TRBV5-5 and TRBJ2-5; D may correspond to TRBD1 or TRBD2 (5 bases each). CDR1 and CDR2 from the germline V gene are SGHKS and YYEKEE (reference sequence). The V and J ends lost 4 bases and 5 bases respectively, with 15 bases between them. This CDR3 region has 14 residues. The CDR3 nucleotides are TGTGCCAGCAGCCGGACGGGACGGATGGAGACCCAGTACTTC. Its protein is CASSRTGRMETQYF. Full variable domain (missing parts from reference TRBV5-5 and TRBJ2-5): DAGVTQSPTHLIKTRGQQVTLRCSPISGHKSVSWYQQVLGQGPQFIFQYYEKEERGRGNFPDRFSARQFPNYSSELNVNALLLGDSALYLCASSRTGRMETQYFGPGTRLLVL.

A note on this clonotype: This may come from a read error, since a much larger clone is one base off. This chain uses TRBV20-1 with TRBJ2-5, with D uncertain. The J call is uncertain, as TRBJ2-1 better fits the DNA end. Germline-derived CDR1 and CDR2 are DFQATT and SNEGSKA (reference sequence). This CDR3 has 15 residues. As DNA, the CDR3 is TGCAGTGCCCCACCTAGTAGGCGGTACCAAGAGACCCAGTTCTTC. Protein sequence: CSAPPSRRYQETQFF.

This clonotype was recorded a few times. The rearrangement uses TRBV4-1 and TRBJ2-6; D unresolved. The CDR3 is made up of 17 amino acids. CDR1 MGHRA and CDR2 YSYEKL come from the germline V gene. Trimming cost V 3 bases and J 4 bases, with 16 bases left between them. The CDR3 is CASSQWAGGAGANVLTF. The CDR3 nucleotides read TGCGCCAGCAGCCAGTGGGCAGGTGGAGCGGGGGCCAACGTCCTGACTTTC.

Details on this clonotype: A read error may explain this, as a much larger clone is one base away. The rearrangement uses TRBV10-3 and TRBJ2-7; D is unclear. In germline, CDR1 is ENHRY, CDR2 SYGVKD. V dropped 6 bases and J dropped 3 bases, with 12 bases sitting between them. The CDR3 has 13 residues. The CDR3 region has the DNA TGTGCCATCAGGGGGAACCTCGGCTACGAGCAGTACTTC. This translates into CAIRGNLGYEQYF.

This clonotype was seen only a few times. The CDR3 reads CAISESIPTGYTF. DNA for the CDR3: TGTGCCATCAGTGAGTCGATTCCCACCGGCTACACCTTC. The rearrangement uses TRBV10-3 and TRBJ1-2; no firm D call. CDR3 length: 13 amino acids. Germline V gene sequence: CDR1 ENHRY, CDR2 SYGVKD. Trimming cost V 0 bases and J 8 bases, with 10 bases left between them.